This T cell receptor beta chain was sequenced for a study of regulatory T cells in long-lasting Graves disease. Study results and caveats: Persistent disease was associated with favored TRBV28 usage and with favored use of TRBJ1-2 and TRBJ2-5.

This CDR3 has 16 amino acids. The ends were cut back, 7 bases at V and 1 base at J, with 19 bases in the middle. CDR1 is ENHRY and CDR2 is SYGVKD in the germline V gene. Arm-PCR of CDR3 regions with iRepertoire HTBI primers generated TCR beta libraries. Each CDR3 protein is one row after TCRdb ran MiXCR on the multiplex PCR reads. The sample consists of about 430,000 distinct CDR3 sequences, about 15% of them appearing once. Indicated time point: newly diagnosed GD, antithyroid drugs for less than 3 months. PBMC-extracted RNA yielded the TCR library. Comment on this clonotype: Its antigen remains unidentified.

This same sample was also taken into another study, of T cells in Graves' hyperthyroidism and ophthalmopathy. That source reports: A first-round RT-PCR of the TCR CDR3 used the HTBI primer set. Most thyroid clonotypes expanded above 0.001 were also detected in blood.

The chain is built from TRBV10-3 and TRBJ2-5; TRBD2 is a possible D gene (6 bases). The receptor's source is a woman aged 40 to 49 with Graves disease. The material sequenced was peripheral blood mononuclear cells (PBMCs), taken at new diagnosis, from a patient treated with antithyroid drugs. The CDR3 spells CAINGGGLPIQETQYF. CDR3 sequence (DNA): TGTGCCATCAATGGCGGCGGACTACCGATCCAAGAGACCCAGTACTTC.